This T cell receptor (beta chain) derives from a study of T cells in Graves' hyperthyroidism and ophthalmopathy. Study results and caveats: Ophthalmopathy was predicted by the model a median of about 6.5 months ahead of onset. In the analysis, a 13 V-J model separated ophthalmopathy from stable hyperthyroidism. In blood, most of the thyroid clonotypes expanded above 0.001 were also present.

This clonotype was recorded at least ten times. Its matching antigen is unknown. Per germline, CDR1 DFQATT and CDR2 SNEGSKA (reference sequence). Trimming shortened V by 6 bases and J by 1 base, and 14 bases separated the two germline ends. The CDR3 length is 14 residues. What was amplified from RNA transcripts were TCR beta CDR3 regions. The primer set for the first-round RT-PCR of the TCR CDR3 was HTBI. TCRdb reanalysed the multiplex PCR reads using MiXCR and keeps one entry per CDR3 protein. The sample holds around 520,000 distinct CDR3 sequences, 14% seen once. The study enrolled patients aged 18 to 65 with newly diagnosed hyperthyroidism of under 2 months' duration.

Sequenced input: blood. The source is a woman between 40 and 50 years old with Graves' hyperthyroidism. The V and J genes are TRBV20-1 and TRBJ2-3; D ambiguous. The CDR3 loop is CSAYPLLRTDTQYF. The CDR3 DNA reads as TGCAGTGCCTACCCACTACTCCGCACAGATACGCAGTATTTT.